The rows below give T cell receptor beta chains drawn from one sample of a study of response to subunit inactivated influenza vaccine. TCRdb re-called the RT-PCR reads through MiXCR, storing one row per CDR3 protein. The sample has approximately 530,000 distinct CDR3 sequences, roughly 7.9% seen once. The specimen comprised PBMCs from blood, sampled approximately 25 months after vaccination. These receptors were obtained from a man in his fifties or sixties who received an inactivated influenza vaccine. Each CDR3 is given with its conserved first and last residue. A D gene is named only where the DNA matches it firmly. Clone size, where shown, is once, few, many, or a class for clones that have expanded.

v_call: TRBV4-3; j_call: TRBJ2-5; clone_size: many; d_call: .; cdr3_nt: TGCGCCAGCAGCCAAGAACAGGGTGGTGGGACCCAGTACTTC; cdr3_aa: CASSQEQGGGTQYF
v_call: TRBV3-1; j_call: TRBJ1-1; clone_size: many; d_call: .; cdr3_nt: TGTGCCAGCAGCCCAAGCGGACGAAACACTGAAGCTTTCTTT; cdr3_aa: CASSPSGRNTEAFF
v_call: TRBV18; j_call: TRBJ2-3; clone_size: .; d_call: TRBD2; cdr3_nt: TGTGCCAGCTCACCCCGTCAGTTAGCGGGAAACACAGATACGCAGTATTTT; cdr3_aa: CASSPRQLAGNTDTQYF
v_call: TRBV5-1; j_call: TRBJ2-4; clone_size: .; d_call: TRBD1; cdr3_nt: TGCGCCAGCAGCCCCCGAACAGGGGGGTCCAAAAACATTCAGTACTTC; cdr3_aa: CASSPRTGGSKNIQYF
v_call: TRBV25-1; j_call: TRBJ2-3; clone_size: .; d_call: .; cdr3_nt: TGTGCCAGCAGTGAACGGCGAATCACAGATACGCAGTATTTT; cdr3_aa: CASSERRITDTQYF
v_call: TRBV20-1; j_call: TRBJ2-1; clone_size: few; d_call: .; cdr3_nt: TGCAGTGCTAGAGATCTTTTCAGGGGAAAATACAATGAGCAGTTCTTC; cdr3_aa: CSARDLFRGKYNEQFF
v_call: TRBV6-2/TRBV6-3; j_call: TRBJ1-5; clone_size: many; d_call: .; cdr3_nt: TGTGCCAGCAGGCAACAGGACAATCAGCCCCAGCATTTT; cdr3_aa: CASRQQDNQPQHF
v_call: TRBV30; j_call: TRBJ1-3; clone_size: .; d_call: .; cdr3_nt: TGTGCCTGGAGGCCCGCGGGGGGAAACACCATATATTTT; cdr3_aa: CAWRPAGGNTIYF
v_call: TRBV3-1; j_call: TRBJ2-1; clone_size: many; d_call: TRBD2; cdr3_nt: TGTGCCAGCAGACTAGCGTCCTCCTACAATGAGCAGTTCTTC; cdr3_aa: CASRLASSYNEQFF
v_call: TRBV20-1; j_call: TRBJ1-5; clone_size: few; d_call: TRBD1; cdr3_nt: TGCAGTGCTAGACCACAGGGGGGCGGCCGCAATCAGCCCCAGCATTTT; cdr3_aa: CSARPQGGGRNQPQHF
v_call: TRBV30; j_call: TRBJ2-1; clone_size: .; d_call: .; cdr3_nt: TGTGCCTGGAGCCGTGACTACAATGAGCAGTTCTTC; cdr3_aa: CAWSRDYNEQFF
v_call: TRBV28; j_call: TRBJ2-5; clone_size: .; d_call: TRBD1; cdr3_nt: TGTGCCAGCAGTTTTGGGACAGTCGAAGAGACCCAGTACTTC; cdr3_aa: CASSFGTVEETQYF
v_call: TRBV6-2/TRBV6-3; j_call: TRBJ2-3; clone_size: few; d_call: TRBD1; cdr3_nt: TGTGCCAGCAGAACGACAGGGCCGCATACGCAGTATTTT; cdr3_aa: CASRTTGPHTQYF
v_call: TRBV5-4; j_call: TRBJ1-2; clone_size: many; d_call: .; cdr3_nt: TGTGCCAGCAGCTTGAGTACAGACAACTATGGCTACACCTTC; cdr3_aa: CASSLSTDNYGYTF
v_call: TRBV6-8; j_call: TRBJ1-1; clone_size: many; d_call: .; cdr3_nt: TGTGCCAGCAGTTACGGGAGGAACACTGAAGCTTTCTTT; cdr3_aa: CASSYGRNTEAFF
v_call: TRBV6-2/TRBV6-3; j_call: TRBJ2-1; clone_size: few; d_call: TRBD1; cdr3_nt: TGTGCCAGCAGTCAGACCAGACAGGGGGCAGCTGAGCAGTTCTTC; cdr3_aa: CASSQTRQGAAEQFF
v_call: TRBV4-2; j_call: TRBJ1-6; clone_size: .; d_call: TRBD1; cdr3_nt: TGTGCCACCGCAGGACCCGGACAGGGGAATTCACCCCTCCACTTT; cdr3_aa: CATAGPGQGNSPLHF
v_call: TRBV28; j_call: TRBJ1-6; clone_size: .; d_call: .; cdr3_nt: TGTGCCAGCAATGGGGACTGGGTGAATTCACCCCTCCACTTT; cdr3_aa: CASNGDWVNSPLHF
v_call: TRBV30; j_call: TRBJ1-6; clone_size: few; d_call: TRBD1; cdr3_nt: TGTGCCTGGAGTGTACTGGGGACAGGAACTTCACCCCTCCACTTT; cdr3_aa: CAWSVLGTGTSPLHF
v_call: TRBV6-5; j_call: TRBJ1-5; clone_size: .; d_call: .; cdr3_nt: TGTGCCAGCAGTTCCGAGGGTGGAAGACAGCCCCAGCATTTT; cdr3_aa: CASSSEGGRQPQHF
v_call: TRBV18; j_call: TRBJ2-1; clone_size: .; d_call: .; cdr3_nt: TGTGCCAGCTCACAGGGCCGGGATGAGCAGTTCTTC; cdr3_aa: CASSQGRDEQFF
v_call: TRBV12-3/TRBV12-4; j_call: TRBJ2-1; clone_size: many; d_call: .; cdr3_nt: TGTGCCAGCAGTTTAGGAGGACCGTGGGATGAGCAGTTCTTC; cdr3_aa: CASSLGGPWDEQFF
v_call: TRBV30; j_call: TRBJ1-5; clone_size: many; d_call: .; cdr3_nt: TGTGCCTGGAGTCGGAAGGATCAGCCCCAGCATTTT; cdr3_aa: CAWSRKDQPQHF